The 31 T cell receptor beta chains below come from one sample, sequenced in a study of T-cell reconstitution after alpha-beta-depleted transplantation in children. For TCRbeta, the library was prepared with unique molecular identifiers. TCRdb reanalysed the PCR reads using MiXCR and keeps one entry per CDR3 protein. The table lists about 540,000 distinct CDR3 sequences, approximately 16% of them singletons. Here the sequenced sample was PBMCs from the stem cell graft donor, taken from the stem cell graft. The source of these receptors is a human donor who donated a stem cell graft to a child with acute lymphoblastic leukemia.

Only a few counts were recorded for this clonotype. The CDR3 bases are TGTGCCATCAGGCCCGTGACTAGCGGGCGCTACGAGCAGTACTTC. Protein sequence: CAIRPVTSGRYEQYF. The chain is built from TRBV10-3 and TRBJ2-7, with 10 positions matching TRBD2. The J segment lost 3 bases and the V segment lost 6 bases, leaving 8 bases of the junction unmatched. Germline assignment: CDR1 ENHRY and CDR2 SYGVKD. CDR3 length equals 15 residues.

The chain links TRBV5-1 to TRBJ2-1; D remains unclear. V was pared by 6 bases and J by 8 bases, with 9 bases between. CDR3 length: 11 amino acids. CDR1 is SGHRS and CDR2 is YFSETQ in the germline V gene. CDR3: CASKIGHEQFF. As DNA, the CDR3 is TGCGCCAGCAAGATCGGGCATGAGCAGTTCTTC.

The chain uses TRBV3-1 and TRBJ2-5; D remains ambiguous. The CDR3 has 12 amino acids. The V gene lost 0 bases and the J gene lost 9 bases, with 8 bases spanning the gap. The germline V gene encodes CDR1 LGHDT and CDR2 YNNKEL (reference sequence). The CDR3 sequence is CASSQEGRAQYF. The DNA of the CDR3 is TGTGCCAGCAGCCAAGAAGGAAGGGCCCAGTACTTC.

The CDR3 bases are TGCAGCGTAGCGGACGGCCTTTCTGGAAACACCATATATTTT. This encodes CSVADGLSGNTIYF. The chain combines TRBV29-1 with TRBJ1-3; no definite D call. The CDR3 loop spans 14 amino acids. V was trimmed by 6 bases and J by 1 base, leaving 13 bases between them. Germline CDR1 and CDR2: SQVTM and ANQGSEA.

The chain employs TRBV12-3 or TRBV12-4 and TRBJ2-1; D remains ambiguous. The CDR3 has 16 amino acids. V was shortened by 5 bases and J by 4 bases, with 18 bases between the two germline ends. CDR3 sequence: CASSGEQPYPYNEQFF. In DNA, the CDR3 is TGTGCCAGCAGTGGAGAACAGCCATATCCATACAATGAGCAGTTCTTC.

The CDR3 nucleotides read TGTGCCAGCAGCGTAGAGTCTTTGGACAGGATATCCTTCTATGGCTACACCTTC. It codes for CASSVESLDRISFYGYTF. This chain links TRBV9 with TRBJ1-2; 7 bases map to TRBD1. J gave up 4 bases and V 0 bases, and 15 bases lay outside the gene matches. This CDR3 comprises 18 residues. From germline, CDR1 is SGDLS and CDR2 YYNGEE.

This clonotype was detected only a few times. This chain joins TRBV29-1 and TRBJ2-7; D call uncertain. V dropped 4 bases and J dropped 5 bases, with 9 bases sitting between them. The CDR3 is 11 residues long. Germline CDR1 reads SQVTM; CDR2 reads ANQGSEA. In DNA, the CDR3 is TGCAGCGTTGGTCATCCCCACGAGCAGTACTTC. This encodes CSVGHPHEQYF.

This clonotype was seen many times. The rearrangement joins TRBV12-3 or TRBV12-4 to TRBJ1-1; tentatively, D is TRBD1 (5 bases). The germline V and J ends were trimmed by 3 bases and 6 bases, with 17 bases remaining between them. There are 15 residues in the CDR3. The CDR3 DNA follows: TGTGCCAGCAGTTTTCGGGGCGGGCAGATCCCTGAAGCTTTCTTT. Its translation: CASSFRGGQIPEAFF.

The chain carries TRBV15 and TRBJ2-7; D is unclear. Germline CDR1 LNHNV, CDR2 YYDKDF (reference sequence). Trimming stripped 1 base from V and 2 bases from J, with 6 bases between. The CDR3 covers 13 residues. CDR3: CATSRASTYEQYF. As DNA, the CDR3 is TGTGCCACCAGCAGAGCATCCACCTACGAGCAGTACTTC.

The V gene is TRBV5-6, the J gene TRBJ2-3, with 10 bases identical to TRBD2. Losses at the gene ends were 1 base for V and 2 bases for J; bases not matched to a gene: 1. CDR3 size: 15 residues. Germline lookup yields CDR1 SGHDT and CDR2 YYEEEE. CDR3 amino acids: CASSLTSGNTDTQYF. The CDR3 nucleotides are TGTGCCAGCAGCTTGACTAGCGGGAACACAGATACGCAGTATTTT.

The rearrangement joins TRBV6-1 to TRBJ2-7; weak D call: TRBD2 (5 bases). Germline V gene lookup returns CDR1 MNHNS and CDR2 SASEGT. CDR3 length: 16 residues. V was pared by 6 bases and J by 2 bases, with 20 bases between. CDR3 bases: TGTGCCAGCAGCCACAGCGGCCCGGTCATTGCCTACGAGCAGTACTTC. Protein sequence: CASSHSGPVIAYEQYF.

This clonotype was counted only a few times. The chain uses TRBV29-1 and TRBJ1-2; no firm D call. The germline V and J ends were trimmed by 4 bases and 6 bases, with 6 bases remaining between them. The CDR3 sequence is 10 residues long. Germline-derived CDR1 and CDR2 are SQVTM and ANQGSEA. DNA of the CDR3: TGCAGCGTTGCGGGCCATGGCTACACCTTC. Encoded protein: CSVAGHGYTF.

This clonotype was observed a handful of times. The chain has TRBV7-9 and TRBJ2-7, with TRBD1 as a possible D gene (6 bases). The ends were cut back, 5 bases at V and 0 bases at J, with 14 bases in the middle. There are 15 residues in the CDR3. Germline values: CDR1 SEHNR, CDR2 FQNEAQ (reference sequence). The CDR3 region is CASSARQAHSYEQYF. Here the CDR3 DNA reads TGTGCCAGCAGCGCCAGACAGGCTCACTCCTACGAGCAGTACTTC.

This sequence joins TRBV4-2 and TRBJ2-7, with D unresolved. V was cut by 4 bases and J by 0 bases, with 16 bases left in between. This CDR3 has 16 amino acids. CDR1 is LGHNA and CDR2 is YNFKEQ in the germline V gene. The CDR3 here is CASSRDPGGSSYEQYF. Here the CDR3 DNA reads TGTGCCAGCAGCCGAGATCCAGGCGGAAGCTCCTACGAGCAGTACTTC.

There are many counts of this clonotype. The chain recombines TRBV5-1 with TRBJ2-5, with TRBD1 matching 10 bases. Germline assignment: CDR1 SGHRS and CDR2 YFSETQ. The V gene end was trimmed by 4 bases and the J gene end by 5 bases; junction bases not matched to a gene: 5. This CDR3 contains 14 residues. The CDR3 DNA sequence: TGCGCCAGCAGCGGAGGACAGGGGGAGGAGACCCAGTACTTC. As protein: CASSGGQGEETQYF.

The chain couples TRBV10-1 to TRBJ2-7; a weak D match, TRBD1 (6 bases). V lost 0 bases, J lost 5 bases, and 14 bases lay in between. CDR1 WNHNN and CDR2 SYGVQD come from the germline V gene (reference sequence). The CDR3 has 15 amino acids. The CDR3 protein is CASSESAGVSNEQYF. The DNA for the CDR3 is TGCGCCAGCAGTGAGTCGGCAGGGGTAAGCAACGAGCAGTACTTC.

The rearrangement links TRBV20-1 to TRBJ2-7, with D perhaps matching TRBD1 (6 bases). Germline-derived CDR1 and CDR2 are DFQATT and SNEGSKA (reference sequence). Trimming left V 0 bases short and J 2 bases short, with 14 bases between. The CDR3 covers 15 residues. The chain's CDR3 is CSARDSGTSPYEQYF. The CDR3 DNA reads as TGCAGTGCTAGAGATTCCGGGACAAGCCCCTACGAGCAGTACTTC.

This clonotype occurred many times. At one boundary the junction diverges from the germline segment, which might be a read error. The rearrangement links TRBV5-1 to TRBJ2-7, with no clear D. This CDR3 spans 12 amino acids. The germline gives CDR1 SGHRS, CDR2 YFSETQ. CDR3 nucleotide sequence: TGTGCCAGCAGTTCCACCTCCTACGAGCAGTACTTC. It is translated as CASSSTSYEQYF.

The chain joins TRBV3-1 to TRBJ2-4, with 10 bases identical to TRBD1. The CDR3 spans 18 residues. Germline V CDR1 and CDR2: LGHDT, YNNKEL (reference sequence). The V segment lost 5 bases and the J segment 1 base; nucleotides outside the gene matches: 11. The CDR3 loop is CASSSGQGLNRAKNIQYF. As DNA, the CDR3 is TGTGCCAGCAGCTCGGGACAGGGGTTAAATCGCGCCAAAAACATTCAGTACTTC.

This clonotype showed up just a few times. The V gene is TRBV20-1, the J gene TRBJ2-5, with D perhaps TRBD1 (6 bases). V lost 0 bases and J 3 bases, leaving 14 bases between the germline ends. This CDR3 has 15 amino acids. The germline V gene encodes CDR1 DFQATT and CDR2 SNEGSKA (reference sequence). CDR3 in amino acids: CSARDRVGQKETQYF. Here the CDR3 DNA reads TGCAGTGCTAGAGATAGGGTCGGACAGAAAGAGACCCAGTACTTC.

This clonotype was counted between two and nine times. This chain joins TRBV18 and TRBJ2-5; 8 bases line up with TRBD1. Germline V gene lookup returns CDR1 KGHSH and CDR2 LQKENI. The CDR3 covers 14 residues. V was clipped by 6 bases and J by 0 bases; unmatched bases: 3. CDR3 in amino acids: CASSLTGDQETQYF. The CDR3 coding sequence is TGTGCCAGCTCCCTGACAGGGGACCAAGAGACCCAGTACTTC.

The V call is TRBV29-1, the J call TRBJ2-7, with 8 bases that match TRBD1. From germline, CDR1 is SQVTM and CDR2 ANQGSEA. J lost 4 bases, V lost 6 bases, and 11 bases had no gene match. The CDR3 length is 14 residues. Here the CDR3 reads CSVTWQGAGYEQYF. The DNA for the CDR3 is TGCAGCGTCACCTGGCAGGGGGCGGGATACGAGCAGTACTTC.

This clonotype occurred a few times. The chain uses TRBV12-3 or TRBV12-4 and TRBJ2-3, with D perhaps given as TRBD1 or TRBD2 (6 bases each). There are 15 residues in the CDR3. Between the trimmed V and J ends, which lost 8 bases and 3 bases, there was a span of 18 bases. The CDR3 protein is CASAGPGAKTDTQYF. The CDR3 coding sequence is TGTGCCAGCGCTGGACCGGGGGCGAAGACAGATACGCAGTATTTT.

The chain carries TRBV29-1 and TRBJ2-7; either TRBD1 or TRBD2 may supply D (6 bases each). The CDR3 is made up of 12 amino acids. Trimming took off 4 bases at V and 3 bases at J, with 10 bases between the two ends. The germline V gene encodes CDR1 SQVTM and CDR2 ANQGSEA. CDR3 coding DNA: TGCAGCGTTGCTGGGGGGCACTACGAGCAGTACTTC. Amino acid sequence: CSVAGGHYEQYF.

This clonotype has a handful of counts. The chain carries TRBV29-1 and TRBJ1-1; D is undetermined. This CDR3 region has 14 residues. V lost 3 bases and J lost 3, with 14 bases in between. Per germline, CDR1 SQVTM and CDR2 ANQGSEA. CDR3 sequence: CSVEVAGVDTEAFF. In DNA, the CDR3 is TGCAGCGTTGAGGTCGCCGGGGTCGACACTGAAGCTTTCTTT.

The chain joins TRBV5-1 to TRBJ2-3, with 8 bases aligning to TRBD2. The CDR3 length is 16 residues. J gave up 1 base and V 2 bases, and 6 bases lay outside the gene matches. Germline V gene sequence: CDR1 SGHRS, CDR2 YFSETQ. For the CDR3, the DNA is TGCGCCAGCAGCTTAAGGAGCGGGAGTGGCACAGATACGCAGTATTTT. Protein: CASSLRSGSGTDTQYF.

The table lists this clonotype with a few counts. This rearrangement joins TRBV10-3 to TRBJ2-7; 10 bases are shared with TRBD1. V gave up 6 bases and J gave up 7 bases; unmatched junction bases: 18. This CDR3 is 17 amino acids long. Germline values: CDR1 ENHRY, CDR2 SYGVKD. For the CDR3, the DNA is TGTGCCATCAGCTTGGACCCTAATCCCGGGACAGGGGAAGAGCAGTACTTC. Its translation is CAISLDPNPGTGEEQYF.

This clonotype came up many times. The V call is TRBV20-1, the J call TRBJ2-3, with 10 positions matching TRBD2. The germline gives CDR1 DFQATT, CDR2 SNEGSKA (reference sequence). V lost 5 bases to trimming and J lost 4 bases; unmatched junction nucleotides: 6. The CDR3 consists of 14 residues. Written as DNA, the CDR3 is TGCAGTGCTTATAGCGGGAGGAAGGCAGATACGCAGTATTTT. Translated: CSAYSGRKADTQYF.

This clonotype was seen ten or more times. The V gene is TRBV12-3 or TRBV12-4, the J gene TRBJ2-2; 7 bases align to TRBD1. The V and J ends lost 5 bases and 4 bases, in that order; junction bases with no gene match: 10. The CDR3 is 16 amino acids. The CDR3 DNA reads TGTGCCAGCAGTCCGACAGACAGGGATGGCACCGGGGAGCTGTTTTTT. Its translation is CASSPTDRDGTGELFF.

This clonotype was counted a few times. V gene TRBV5-1 combines with J gene TRBJ1-4; no definite D call. The germline V gene has CDR1 SGHRS and CDR2 YFSETQ. Deletions cut 2 bases from V and 0 bases from J, with 8 bases between. CDR3 length: 15 residues. The CDR3 nucleotides read TGCGCCAGCAGCTTTACCACGTCAACTAATGAAAAACTGTTTTTT. Translating gives CASSFTTSTNEKLFF.

In this sample, this clonotype turned up a few times. The CDR3 region has the DNA TGTGCCAGCAGCCAAGATACCCAGCAGAACACTGAAGCTTTCTTT. It yields the protein CASSQDTQQNTEAFF. The V gene is TRBV3-1, the J gene TRBJ1-1, with no clear D. Germline V gives CDR1 LGHDT, CDR2 YNNKEL (reference sequence). V lost 0 bases to trimming and J lost 1 base, with 9 bases between them. The CDR3 covers 15 residues.